The rows below give T cell receptor beta chains drawn from one sample of a study of blood T cell repertoires in COVID-19. The assay was immunoSEQ multiplex PCR, and TCRdb's table has in-frame clones only and misses some. Counted here are a few hundred thousand clones, 86% occurring once; the ten biggest clones make up about 3.8%. Sequences were obtained from PBMCs or T cells enriched from blood (not recorded which). These receptors came from a woman between 35 and 50 years old with acute COVID-19. Each CDR3 is given with its conserved first and last residue. The D gene is left open where the match is weak. Clone size is given for some rows only: seen once, a few or many times, or a class if the clone is expanded.

j_gene,v_gene,d_gene,abundance,CDR3aa,CDR3nt
TRBJ1-6,TRBV7-9,NA,NA,CASSWGPNSPLHF,TGTGCCAGCAGCTGGGGCCCGAATTCACCCCTCCACTTT
TRBJ2-1,TRBV5-1,TRBD2,few,CASSLVGGADNEQFF,TGCGCCAGCAGCCTTGTCGGGGGGGCCGACAATGAGCAGTTCTTC
TRBJ2-2,TRBV28,TRBD2,NA,CASSFRPGLAGYTGELFF,TGTGCCAGCAGTTTTCGCCCCGGACTAGCGGGATACACCGGGGAGCTGTTTTTT
TRBJ2-3,TRBV6-2/TRBV6-3,NA,once,CASSSWAPPTDTQYF,TGTGCCAGCAGCAGCTGGGCGCCGCCCACAGATACGCAGTATTTT
TRBJ1-2,TRBV3-1/TRBV3-2,TRBD1,NA,CASSHNPASTGVGYTF,TGTGCCAGCAGCCACAACCCTGCGTCGACAGGGGTAGGCTACACCTTC
TRBJ2-1,TRBV27,NA,NA,CASSYLSRGGGEQFF,TGTGCCAGCAGTTACCTCTCTCGGGGAGGCGGTGAGCAGTTCTTC
TRBJ1-1,TRBV9,TRBD1,NA,CASSPQGGPVTEAFF,TGTGCCAGCAGCCCCCAGGGGGGTCCGGTCACTGAAGCTTTCTTT
TRBJ1-6,TRBV30,NA,once,CAWSVWDTRDSPLHF,TGTGCCTGGAGTGTGTGGGACACAAGGGATTCACCCCTCCACTTT
TRBJ2-3,TRBV5-1,NA,NA,CASSFSPADTQYF,TGCGCCAGCAGCTTTAGCCCTGCAGATACGCAGTATTTT
TRBJ1-1,TRBV6-6,TRBD1,NA,CASSYGDRMNTEAFF,TGTGCCAGCAGTTATGGGGACAGGATGAACACTGAAGCTTTCTTT
TRBJ1-5,TRBV7-6,TRBD1,NA,CASSLGTGDNQPQHF,TGTGCCAGCAGCTTGGGGACAGGGGACAATCAGCCCCAGCATTTT
TRBJ2-3,TRBV11-2,TRBD2,NA,CASSSPWGGRDTQYF,TGTGCCAGCAGCTCACCTTGGGGCGGGAGGGATACGCAGTATTTT
TRBJ2-7,TRBV5-5,NA,NA,CASSGGTYEQYF,TGTGCCAGCAGCGGAGGGACCTACGAGCAGTACTTC
TRBJ2-5,TRBV18,NA,once,CASSAPGHYQETQYF,TGTGCCAGCTCAGCTCCCGGACACTATCAAGAGACCCAGTACTTC
TRBJ2-3,TRBV15,TRBD1,NA,CATSRRQGPSTDTQYF,TGTGCCACCAGCAGAAGACAGGGACCTAGCACAGATACGCAGTATTTT
TRBJ1-3,TRBV5-6,TRBD1,once,CASIERGTGQNTIYF,TGTGCCAGCATCGAAAGGGGGACAGGGCAGAACACCATATATTTT
TRBJ2-7,TRBV28,NA,NA,CASRGDILEQYF,TGTGCCAGCAGAGGGGACATCTTGGAGCAGTACTTC
TRBJ2-1,TRBV5-1,NA,NA,CASSIQGLNNEQFF,TGCGCCAGCAGCATACAGGGTTTGAACAATGAGCAGTTCTTC
TRBJ2-5,TRBV5-1,TRBD2,NA,CASRTTTSGSAETQYF,TGCGCCAGCAGGACAACGACTAGCGGGAGTGCAGAGACCCAGTACTTC
TRBJ1-5,TRBV27,TRBD1,NA,CASSFIRDRRYQPQHF,TGTGCCAGCAGTTTTATTCGGGACAGGCGGTACCAGCCCCAGCATTTT
TRBJ2-3,TRBV4-1,TRBD2,NA,CASSRVLAGVGTDTQYF,TGCGCCAGCAGCCGGGTCCTAGCGGGAGTGGGCACAGATACGCAGTATTTT
TRBJ1-1,TRBV27,NA,once,CASTPTGRGTEAFF,TGTGCCAGCACCCCGACAGGTAGAGGCACTGAAGCTTTCTTT
TRBJ2-7,TRBV28,NA,NA,CASSPAGDYEQYF,TGTGCCAGCAGCCCCGCAGGCGATTACGAGCAGTACTTC
TRBJ2-7,TRBV7-2,TRBD1,NA,CASSKSGTGKAYEQYF,TGTGCCAGCAGCAAATCCGGGACAGGGAAGGCCTACGAGCAGTACTTC
TRBJ1-5,TRBV28,NA,NA,CASSLRGTSNQPQHF,TGTGCCAGCAGTTTAAGGGGAACAAGCAATCAGCCCCAGCATTTT
TRBJ2-7,TRBV28,TRBD2,NA,CASIIGAGGQGEQYF,TGTGCCAGCATCATCGGGGCGGGAGGGCAGGGGGAGCAGTACTTC
TRBJ2-7,TRBV27,NA,NA,CASSLGERYEQYF,TGTGCCAGCAGTTTGGGAGAGAGGTACGAGCAGTACTTC
TRBJ2-1,TRBV12-3/TRBV12-4,TRBD2,NA,CASSSLAANEFF,TGTGCCAGCAGTTCACTAGCGGCGAACGAGTTCTTC
TRBJ2-7,TRBV28,TRBD2,NA,CASSSPYYREGGRVLGEQYF,TGTGCCAGCAGTTCTCCATACTACCGGGAGGGAGGTCGGGTGTTGGGCGAGCAGTACTTC
TRBJ1-6,TRBV27,TRBD1,NA,CASSDTGTGSSPLHF,TGTGCCAGCAGTGACACGGGGACAGGGAGTTCACCCCTCCACTTT
TRBJ2-1,TRBV9,NA,NA,CASSRTASYNEQFF,TGTGCCAGCAGCCGGACAGCGTCCTACAATGAGCAGTTCTTC